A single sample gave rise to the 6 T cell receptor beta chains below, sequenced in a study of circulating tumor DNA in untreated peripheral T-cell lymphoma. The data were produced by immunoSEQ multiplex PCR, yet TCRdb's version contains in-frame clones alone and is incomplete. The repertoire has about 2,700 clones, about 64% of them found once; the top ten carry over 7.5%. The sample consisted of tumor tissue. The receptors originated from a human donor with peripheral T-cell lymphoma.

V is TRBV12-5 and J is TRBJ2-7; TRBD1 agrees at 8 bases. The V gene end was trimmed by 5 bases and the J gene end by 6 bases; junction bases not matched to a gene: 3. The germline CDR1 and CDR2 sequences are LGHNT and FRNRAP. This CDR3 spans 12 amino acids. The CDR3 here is CASGMTGVEQYF. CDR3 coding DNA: TGTGCTAGTGGTATGACAGGGGTCGAGCAGTACTTC.

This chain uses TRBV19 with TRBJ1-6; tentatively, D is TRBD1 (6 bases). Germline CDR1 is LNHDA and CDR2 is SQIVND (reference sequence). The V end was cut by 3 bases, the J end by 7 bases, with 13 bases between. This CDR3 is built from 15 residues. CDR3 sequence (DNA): TGTGCCAGTAGTATCACGGGGGGCGGAAATTCACCCCTCCACTTT. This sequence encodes CASSITGGGNSPLHF.

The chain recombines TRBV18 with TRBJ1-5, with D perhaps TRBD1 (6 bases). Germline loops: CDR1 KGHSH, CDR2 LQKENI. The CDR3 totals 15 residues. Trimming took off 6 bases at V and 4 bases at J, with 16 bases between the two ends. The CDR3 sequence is CASSPNGGPNQPQHF. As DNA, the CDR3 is TGTGCCAGCTCCCCTAACGGGGGGCCGAATCAGCCCCAGCATTTT.

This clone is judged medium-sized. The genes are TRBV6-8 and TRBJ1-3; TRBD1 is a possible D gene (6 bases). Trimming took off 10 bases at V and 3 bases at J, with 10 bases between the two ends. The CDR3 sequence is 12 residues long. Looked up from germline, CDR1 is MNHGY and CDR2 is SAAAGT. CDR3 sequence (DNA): TGTGCCACAGAGGGGGTTGGAAACACCATATATTTT. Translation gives CATEGVGNTIYF.

DNA of the CDR3: TGTGCCACGGAGGGAGGCCACCAAGAGACCCAGTACTTC. This codes for CATEGGHQETQYF. This chain joins TRBV6-8 and TRBJ2-5, with TRBD2 as a possible D gene (6 bases). CDR1 and CDR2 (germline): MNHGY, SAAAGT. V lost 10 bases and J lost 0, with 12 bases in between. The CDR3 has 13 amino acids.

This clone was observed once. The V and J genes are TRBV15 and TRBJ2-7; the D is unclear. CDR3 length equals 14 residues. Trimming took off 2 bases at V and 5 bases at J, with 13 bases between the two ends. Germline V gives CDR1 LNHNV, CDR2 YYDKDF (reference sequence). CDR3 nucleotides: TGTGCCACCAGCAGACCGGACCCAAACGACGAGCAGTACTTC. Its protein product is CATSRPDPNDEQYF.